This TCR beta chain is from a study of human T cells and chemical hapten exposure. As for the study in general: Donors were sensitized with 2% DPC on the upper inner arm. Minor pooled library volume differences mainly drove per-sample TCR yield variation. Overall study results and limits: Expanded TCRs showed more large CDR3 clusters than pre-sensitization or healthy control sets. Among TCRs, those above 1 in 1000 frequency were unaffected by DPC sensitization.

This clonotype appeared a few times. Its target is not known. The germline CDR1 and CDR2 sequences are SGHTA and FQGNSA. This CDR3 spans 12 amino acids. V shed 5 bases and J shed 0 bases, with 5 bases lying between them. Time point reported: patch test 1, 2 weeks after DPC sensitization. Treatment given: therapeutic diphenylcyclopropenone sensitization with weekly scalp DPC. MiXCR was run by TCRdb on the RACE reads, yielding one entry per CDR3 protein. The top ten hold around 0.99% of the sample, which has about 120,000 distinct CDR3 sequences, roughly 13% seen once. This sequence joins TRBV7-2 and TRBJ2-7; D ambiguous. This sequence originates from a man younger than 30 with alopecia areata. Some clones in this sample may be carry-over from other donors' samples. The source material was whole blood, sampled in connection with sensitization to the hapten diphenylcyclopropenone (DPC). CDR3 coding DNA: TGTGCCAGCAGCCGGGTCTCCTACGAGCAGTACTTC. Amino acid sequence: CASSRVSYEQYF.